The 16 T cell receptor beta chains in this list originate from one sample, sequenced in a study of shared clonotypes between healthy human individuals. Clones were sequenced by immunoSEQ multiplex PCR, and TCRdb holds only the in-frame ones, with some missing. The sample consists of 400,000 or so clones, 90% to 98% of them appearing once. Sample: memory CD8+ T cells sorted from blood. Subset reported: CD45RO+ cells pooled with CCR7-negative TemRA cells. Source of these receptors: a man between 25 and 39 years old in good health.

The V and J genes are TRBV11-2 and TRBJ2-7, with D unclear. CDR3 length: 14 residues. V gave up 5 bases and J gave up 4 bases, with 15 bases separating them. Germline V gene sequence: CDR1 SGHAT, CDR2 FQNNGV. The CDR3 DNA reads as TGTGCCAGCAGCCCGCCCTGGTCTATTTACGAGCAGTACTTC. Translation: CASSPPWSIYEQYF.

The CDR3 region is CASSLDLGYEQYF. The DNA for the CDR3 is TGTGCCAGCAGCTTAGATTTGGGATACGAGCAGTACTTC. V and J are TRBV7-9 and TRBJ2-7; D unresolved. V lost 1 base and J lost 4, with 8 bases in between. The CDR3 length is 13 residues. Germline lookup yields CDR1 SEHNR and CDR2 FQNEAQ (reference sequence).

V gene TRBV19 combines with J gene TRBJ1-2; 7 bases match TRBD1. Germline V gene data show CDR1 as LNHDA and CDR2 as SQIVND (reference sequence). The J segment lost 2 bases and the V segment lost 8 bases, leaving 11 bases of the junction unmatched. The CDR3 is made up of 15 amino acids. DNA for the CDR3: TGTGCCAGTGGGACAGACCTCCTTTTAAACTATGGCTACACCTTC. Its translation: CASGTDLLLNYGYTF.

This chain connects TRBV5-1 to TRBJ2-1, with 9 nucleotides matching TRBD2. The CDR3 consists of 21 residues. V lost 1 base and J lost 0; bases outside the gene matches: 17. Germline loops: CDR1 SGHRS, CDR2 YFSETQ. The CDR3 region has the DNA TGCGCCAGCAGCTTGCCCAGAGACGGCGGGAGGGGGATGGTCTCCTACAATGAGCAGTTCTTC. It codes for CASSLPRDGGRGMVSYNEQFF.

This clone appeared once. Written as DNA, the CDR3 is TGTGCCATCAGTGAGTCGTGGAGGGACTATGGCTACACCTTC. It encodes CAISESWRDYGYTF. The V gene is TRBV10-3, the J gene TRBJ1-2; D unresolved. Trimming left V 0 bases short and J 3 bases short, with 8 bases between. CDR3 size: 14 residues. Germline CDR1 reads ENHRY; CDR2 reads SYGVKD.

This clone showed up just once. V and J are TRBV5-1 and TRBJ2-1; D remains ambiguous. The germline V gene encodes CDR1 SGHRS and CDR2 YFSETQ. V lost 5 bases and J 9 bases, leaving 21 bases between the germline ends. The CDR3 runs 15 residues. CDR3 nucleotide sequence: TGCGCCAGCAGGGATTCGGACCGAATTGTTCTTGAGCAGTTCTTC. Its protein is CASRDSDRIVLEQFF.

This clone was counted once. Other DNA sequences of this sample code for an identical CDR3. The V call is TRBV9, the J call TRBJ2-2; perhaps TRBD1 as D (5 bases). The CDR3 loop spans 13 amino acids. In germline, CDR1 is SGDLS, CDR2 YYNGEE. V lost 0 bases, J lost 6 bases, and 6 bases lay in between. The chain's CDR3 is CASSVGGPGELFF. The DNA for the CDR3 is TGTGCCAGCAGCGTAGGGGGCCCCGGGGAGCTGTTTTTT. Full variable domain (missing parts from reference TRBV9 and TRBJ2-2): DSGVTQTPKHLITATGQRVTLRCSPRSGDLSVYWYQQSLDQGLQFLIQYYNGEERAKGNILERFSAQQFPDLHSELNLSSLELGDSALYFCASSVGGPGELFFGEGSRLTVL.

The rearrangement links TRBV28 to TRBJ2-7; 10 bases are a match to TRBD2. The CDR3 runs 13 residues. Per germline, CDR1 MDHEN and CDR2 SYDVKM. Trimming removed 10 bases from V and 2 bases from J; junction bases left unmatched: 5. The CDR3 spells CATSLAGAYEQYF. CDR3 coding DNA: TGTGCCACCTCTCTAGCGGGAGCCTACGAGCAGTACTTC.

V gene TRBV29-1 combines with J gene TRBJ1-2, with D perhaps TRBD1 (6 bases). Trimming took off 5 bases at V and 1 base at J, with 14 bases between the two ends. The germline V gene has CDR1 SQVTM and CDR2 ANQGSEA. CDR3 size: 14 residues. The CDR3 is CSVPDRQINYGYTF. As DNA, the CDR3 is TGCAGCGTTCCTGACAGGCAGATTAACTATGGCTACACCTTC. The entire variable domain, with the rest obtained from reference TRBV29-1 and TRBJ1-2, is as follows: SAVISQKPSRDICQRGTSLTIQCQVDSQVTMMFWYRQQPGQSLTLIATANQGSEATYESGFVIDKFPISRPNLTFSTLTVSNMSPEDSSIYLCSVPDRQINYGYTFGSGTRLTVV.

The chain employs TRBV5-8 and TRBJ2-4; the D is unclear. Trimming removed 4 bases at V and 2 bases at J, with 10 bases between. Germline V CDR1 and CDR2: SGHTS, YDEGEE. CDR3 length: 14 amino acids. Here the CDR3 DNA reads TGTGCCAGCAGCCAGGACGGCCCCAAAAACATTCAGTACTTC. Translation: CASSQDGPKNIQYF.

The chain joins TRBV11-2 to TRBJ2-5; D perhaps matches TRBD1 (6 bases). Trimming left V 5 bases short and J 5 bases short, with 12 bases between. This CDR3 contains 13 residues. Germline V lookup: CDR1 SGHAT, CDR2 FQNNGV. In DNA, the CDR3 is TGTGCCAGCAGCGGACAAAGGGGGGAGACCCAGTACTTC. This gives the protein CASSGQRGETQYF.

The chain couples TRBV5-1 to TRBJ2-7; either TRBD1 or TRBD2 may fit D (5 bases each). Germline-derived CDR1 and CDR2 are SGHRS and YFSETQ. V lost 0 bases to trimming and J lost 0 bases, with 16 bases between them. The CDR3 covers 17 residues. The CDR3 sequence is CASSLGAGTASSYEQYF. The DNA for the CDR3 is TGCGCCAGCAGCTTGGGGGCCGGGACGGCAAGCTCCTACGAGCAGTACTTC.

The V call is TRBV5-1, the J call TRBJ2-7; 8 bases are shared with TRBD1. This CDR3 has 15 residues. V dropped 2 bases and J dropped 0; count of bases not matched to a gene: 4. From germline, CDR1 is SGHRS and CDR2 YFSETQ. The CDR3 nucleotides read TGCGCCAGCAGCTTCCTAGGACAGGGCTCCTACGAGCAGTACTTC. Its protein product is CASSFLGQGSYEQYF.

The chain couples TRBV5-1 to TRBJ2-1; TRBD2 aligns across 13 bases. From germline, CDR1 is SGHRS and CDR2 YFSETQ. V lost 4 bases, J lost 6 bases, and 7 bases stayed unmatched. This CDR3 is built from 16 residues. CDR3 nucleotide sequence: TGCGCCAGCAGCCCTCGGACTAGCGGGAGCACCAATGAGCAGTTCTTC. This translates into CASSPRTSGSTNEQFF.

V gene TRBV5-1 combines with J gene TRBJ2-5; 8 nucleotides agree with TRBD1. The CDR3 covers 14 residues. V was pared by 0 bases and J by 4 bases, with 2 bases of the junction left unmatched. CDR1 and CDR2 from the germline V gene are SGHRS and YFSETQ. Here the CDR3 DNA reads TGCGCCAGCAGCTTGGTGACAGGGGTAGAGACCCAGTACTTC. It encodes CASSLVTGVETQYF.

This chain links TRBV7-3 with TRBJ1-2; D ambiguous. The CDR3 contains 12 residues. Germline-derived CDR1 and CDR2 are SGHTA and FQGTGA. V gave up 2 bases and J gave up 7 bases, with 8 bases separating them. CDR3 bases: TGTGCCAGCAGCTTAGGGGATGGTGGCTACACCTTC. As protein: CASSLGDGGYTF.